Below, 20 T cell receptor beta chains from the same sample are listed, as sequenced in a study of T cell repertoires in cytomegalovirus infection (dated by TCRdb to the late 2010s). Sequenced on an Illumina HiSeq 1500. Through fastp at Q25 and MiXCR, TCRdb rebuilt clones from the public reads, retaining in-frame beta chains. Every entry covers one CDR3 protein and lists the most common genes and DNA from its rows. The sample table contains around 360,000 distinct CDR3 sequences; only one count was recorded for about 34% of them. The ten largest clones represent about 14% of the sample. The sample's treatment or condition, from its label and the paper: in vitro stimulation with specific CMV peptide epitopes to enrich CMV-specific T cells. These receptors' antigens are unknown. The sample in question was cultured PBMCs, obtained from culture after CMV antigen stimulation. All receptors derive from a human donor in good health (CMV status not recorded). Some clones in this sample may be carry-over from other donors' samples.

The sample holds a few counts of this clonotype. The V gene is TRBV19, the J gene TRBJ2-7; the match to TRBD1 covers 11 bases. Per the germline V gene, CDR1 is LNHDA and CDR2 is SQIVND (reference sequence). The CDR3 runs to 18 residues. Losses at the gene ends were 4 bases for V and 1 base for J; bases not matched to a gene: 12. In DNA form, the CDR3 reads TGTGCCAGTAGTAAACGGGACAGGGGGAAGGTCGCTTCCTACGAGCAGTACTTC. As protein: CASSKRDRGKVASYEQYF.

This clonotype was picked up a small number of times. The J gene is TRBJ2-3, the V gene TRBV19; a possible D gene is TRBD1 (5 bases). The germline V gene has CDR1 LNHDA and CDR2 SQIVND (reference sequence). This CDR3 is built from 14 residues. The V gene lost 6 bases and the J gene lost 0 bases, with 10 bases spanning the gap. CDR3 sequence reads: CASSRDSSTDTQYF. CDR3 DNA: TGTGCCAGTAGCAGGGATTCTAGCACAGATACGCAGTATTTT.

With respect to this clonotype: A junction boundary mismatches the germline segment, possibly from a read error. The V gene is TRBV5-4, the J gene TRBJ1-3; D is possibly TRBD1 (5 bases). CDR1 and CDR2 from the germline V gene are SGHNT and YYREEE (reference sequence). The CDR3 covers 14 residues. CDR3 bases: TGTGCCAGCAGCTCCAGAGGGCAGGGAAACATCATATATTTT. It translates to CASSSRGQGNIIYF.

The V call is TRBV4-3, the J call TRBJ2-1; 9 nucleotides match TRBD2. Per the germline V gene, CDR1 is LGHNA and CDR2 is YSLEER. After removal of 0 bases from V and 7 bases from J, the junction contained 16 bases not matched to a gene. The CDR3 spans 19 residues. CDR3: CASSQELGGGRARGNEQFF. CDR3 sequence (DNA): TGCGCCAGCAGCCAAGAACTCGGGGGCGGGAGGGCCCGTGGGAATGAGCAGTTCTTC.

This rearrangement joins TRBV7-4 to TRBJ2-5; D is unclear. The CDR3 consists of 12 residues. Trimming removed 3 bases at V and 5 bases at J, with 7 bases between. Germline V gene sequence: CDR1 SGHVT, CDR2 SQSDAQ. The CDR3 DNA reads TGTGCCAGCAGCTTGTTGGATGAGACCCAGTACTTC. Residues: CASSLLDETQYF.

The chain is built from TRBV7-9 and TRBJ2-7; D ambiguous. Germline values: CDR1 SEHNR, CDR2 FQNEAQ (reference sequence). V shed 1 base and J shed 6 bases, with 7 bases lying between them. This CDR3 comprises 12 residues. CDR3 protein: CASSLDYREQYF. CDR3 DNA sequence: TGTGCCAGCAGCTTAGATTATCGCGAGCAGTACTTC.

The CDR3 DNA sequence: TGTGCCAGCATCAGCCGCGGGGACTTATACAATGAGCAGTTCTTC. It is translated as CASISRGDLYNEQFF. The chain joins TRBV27 to TRBJ2-1; D is perhaps TRBD2 (6 bases). Trimming left V 7 bases short and J 4 bases short, with 17 bases between. The germline CDR1 and CDR2 sequences are MNHEY and SMNVEV (reference sequence). The CDR3 is 15 residues long.

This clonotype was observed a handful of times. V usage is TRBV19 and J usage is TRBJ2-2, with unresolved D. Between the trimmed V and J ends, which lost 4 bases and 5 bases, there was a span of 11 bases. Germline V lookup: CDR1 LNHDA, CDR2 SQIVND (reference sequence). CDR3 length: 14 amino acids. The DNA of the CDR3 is TGTGCCAGTAGTAATCTTTTACAGACCGGGGAGCTGTTTTTT. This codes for CASSNLLQTGELFF. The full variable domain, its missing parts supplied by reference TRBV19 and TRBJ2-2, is DGGITQSPKYLFRKEGQNVTLSCEQNLNHDAMYWYRQDPGQGLRLIYYSQIVNDFQKGDIAEGYSVSREKKESFPLTVTSAQKNPTAFYLCASSNLLQTGELFFGEGSRLTVL.

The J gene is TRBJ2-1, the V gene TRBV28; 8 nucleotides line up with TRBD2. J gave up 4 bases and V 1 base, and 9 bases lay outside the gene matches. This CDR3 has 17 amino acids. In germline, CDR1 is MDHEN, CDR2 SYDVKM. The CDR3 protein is CASSLFLPGLGYNEQFF. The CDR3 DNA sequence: TGTGCCAGCAGTTTATTCCTGCCGGGACTAGGATACAATGAGCAGTTCTTC.

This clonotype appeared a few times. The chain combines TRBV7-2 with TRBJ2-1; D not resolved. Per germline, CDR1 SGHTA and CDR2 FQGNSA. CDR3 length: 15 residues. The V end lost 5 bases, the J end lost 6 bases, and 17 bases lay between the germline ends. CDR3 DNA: TGTGCCAGCAGCCTGTTCTGGACCCCACCCAATGAGCAGTTCTTC. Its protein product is CASSLFWTPPNEQFF. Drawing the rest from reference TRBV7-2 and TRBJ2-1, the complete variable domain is GAGVSQSPSNKVTEKGKDVELRCDPISGHTALYWYRQSLGQGLEFLIYFQGNSAPDKSGLPSDRFSAERTGGSVSTLTIQRTQQEDSAVYLCASSLFWTPPNEQFFGPGTRLTVL.

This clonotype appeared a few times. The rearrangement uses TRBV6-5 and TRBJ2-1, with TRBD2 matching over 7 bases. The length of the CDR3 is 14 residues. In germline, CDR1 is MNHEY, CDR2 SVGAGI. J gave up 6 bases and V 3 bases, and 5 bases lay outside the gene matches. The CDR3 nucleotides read TGTGCCAGCAGTTATTTCCAGCGGGGCAATGAGCAGTTCTTC. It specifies CASSYFQRGNEQFF.

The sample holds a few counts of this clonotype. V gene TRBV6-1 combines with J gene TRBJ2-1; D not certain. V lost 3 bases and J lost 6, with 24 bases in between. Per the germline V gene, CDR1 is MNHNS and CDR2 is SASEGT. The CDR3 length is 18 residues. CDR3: CASSERGTGQPWGNEQFF. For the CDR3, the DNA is TGTGCCAGCAGTGAGCGAGGAACCGGGCAGCCCTGGGGCAATGAGCAGTTCTTC.

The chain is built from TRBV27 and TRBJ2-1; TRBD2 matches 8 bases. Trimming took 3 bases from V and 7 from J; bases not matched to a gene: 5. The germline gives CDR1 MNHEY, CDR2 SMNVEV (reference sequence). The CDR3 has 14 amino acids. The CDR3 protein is CASSFLAGGNEQFF. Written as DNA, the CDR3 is TGTGCCAGCAGTTTCCTAGCGGGCGGGAATGAGCAGTTCTTC.

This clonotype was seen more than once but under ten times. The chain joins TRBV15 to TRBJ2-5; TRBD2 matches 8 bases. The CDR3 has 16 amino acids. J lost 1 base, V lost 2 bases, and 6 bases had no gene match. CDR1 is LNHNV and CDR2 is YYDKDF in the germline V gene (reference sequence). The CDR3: CATSRRTSILQETQYF. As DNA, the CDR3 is TGTGCCACCAGCAGACGGACTAGCATCCTCCAAGAGACCCAGTACTTC.

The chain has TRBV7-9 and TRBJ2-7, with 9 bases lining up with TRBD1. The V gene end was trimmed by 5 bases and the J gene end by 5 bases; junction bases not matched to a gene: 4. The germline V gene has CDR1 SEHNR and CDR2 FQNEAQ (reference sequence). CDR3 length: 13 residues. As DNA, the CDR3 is TGTGCCAGCAGCAGCCGGGACAGGGACGAGCAGTACTTC. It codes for CASSSRDRDEQYF. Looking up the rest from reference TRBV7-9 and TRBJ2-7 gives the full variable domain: DTGVSQNPRHKITKRGQNVTFRCDPISEHNRLYWYRQTLGQGPEFLTYFQNEAQLEKSRLLSDRFSAERPKGSFSTLEIQRTEQGDSAMYLCASSSRDRDEQYFGPGTRLTVT.

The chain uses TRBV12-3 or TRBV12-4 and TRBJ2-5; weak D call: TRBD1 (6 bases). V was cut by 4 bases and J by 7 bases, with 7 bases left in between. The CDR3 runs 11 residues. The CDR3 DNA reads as TGTGCCAGCAGTTGGGGGCCGACCCAGTACTTC. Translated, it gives CASSWGPTQYF.

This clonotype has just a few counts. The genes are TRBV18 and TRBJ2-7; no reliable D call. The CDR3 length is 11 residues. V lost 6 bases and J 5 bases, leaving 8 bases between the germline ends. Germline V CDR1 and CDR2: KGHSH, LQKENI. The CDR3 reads CASSSRDEQYF. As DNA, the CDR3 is TGTGCCAGCTCTTCCCGGGACGAGCAGTACTTC.

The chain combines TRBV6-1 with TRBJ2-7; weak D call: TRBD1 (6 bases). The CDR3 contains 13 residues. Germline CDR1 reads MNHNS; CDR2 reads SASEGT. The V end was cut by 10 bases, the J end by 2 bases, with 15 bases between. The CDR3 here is CATETGSTYEQYV. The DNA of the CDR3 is TGTGCCACCGAGACAGGATCCACCTACGAGCAGTACGTC.

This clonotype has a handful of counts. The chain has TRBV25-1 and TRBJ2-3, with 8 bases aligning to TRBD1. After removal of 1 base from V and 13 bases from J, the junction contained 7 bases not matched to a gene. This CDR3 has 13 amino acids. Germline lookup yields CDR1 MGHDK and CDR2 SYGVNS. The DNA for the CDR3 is TGTGCCAGCAGTGAATCTCGACAGGGGATAAAGTATTTT. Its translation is CASSESRQGIKYF.

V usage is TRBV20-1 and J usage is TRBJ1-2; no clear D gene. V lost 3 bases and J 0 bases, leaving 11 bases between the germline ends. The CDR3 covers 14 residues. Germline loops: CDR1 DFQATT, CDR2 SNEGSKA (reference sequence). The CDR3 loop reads CSASGGTSNYGYTF. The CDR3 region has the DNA TGCAGTGCTAGCGGCGGCACATCTAACTATGGCTACACCTTC.